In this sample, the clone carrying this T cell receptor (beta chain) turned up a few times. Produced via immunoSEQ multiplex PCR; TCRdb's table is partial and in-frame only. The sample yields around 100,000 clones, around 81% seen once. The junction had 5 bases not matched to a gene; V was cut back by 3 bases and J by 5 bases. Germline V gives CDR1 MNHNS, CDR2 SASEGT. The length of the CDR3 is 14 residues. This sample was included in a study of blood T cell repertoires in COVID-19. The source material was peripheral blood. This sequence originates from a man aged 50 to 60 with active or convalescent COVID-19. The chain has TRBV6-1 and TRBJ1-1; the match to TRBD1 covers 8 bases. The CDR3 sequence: CASSDQGARTEAFF. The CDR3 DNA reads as TGTGCCAGCAGTGATCAGGGGGCGCGGACTGAAGCTTTCTTT.